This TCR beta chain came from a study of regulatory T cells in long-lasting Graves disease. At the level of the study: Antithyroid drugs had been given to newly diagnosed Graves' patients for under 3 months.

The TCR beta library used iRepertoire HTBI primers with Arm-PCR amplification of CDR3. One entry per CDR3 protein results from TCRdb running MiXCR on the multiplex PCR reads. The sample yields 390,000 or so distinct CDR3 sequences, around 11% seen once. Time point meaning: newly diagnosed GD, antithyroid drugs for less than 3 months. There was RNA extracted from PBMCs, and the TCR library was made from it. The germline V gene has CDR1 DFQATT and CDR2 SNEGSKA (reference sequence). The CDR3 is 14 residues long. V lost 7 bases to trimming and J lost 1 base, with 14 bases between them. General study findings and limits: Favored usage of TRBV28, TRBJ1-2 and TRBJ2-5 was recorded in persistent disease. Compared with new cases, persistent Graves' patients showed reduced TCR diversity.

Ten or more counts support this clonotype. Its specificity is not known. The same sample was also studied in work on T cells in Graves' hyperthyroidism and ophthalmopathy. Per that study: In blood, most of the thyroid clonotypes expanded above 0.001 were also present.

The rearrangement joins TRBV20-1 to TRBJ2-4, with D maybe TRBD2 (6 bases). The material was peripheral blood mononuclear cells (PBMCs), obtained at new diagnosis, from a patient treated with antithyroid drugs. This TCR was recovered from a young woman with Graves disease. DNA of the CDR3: TGCAGTGTTGGGCGGGATCTCGCCAAAAACATTCAGTACTTC. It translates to CSVGRDLAKNIQYF.